This T cell receptor (beta chain) emerged from a study of T cell responses to AZD1222 COVID-19 vaccine. Study-wide points: Repertoire samples came only from after the peak T cell response.

For this clone: What it recognizes is unknown.

Data came from immunoSEQ multiplex PCR; TCRdb stores just in-frame clones and leaves some out. The sample records around 150,000 clones, 80% to 95% being singletons. Trimming removed 1 base from V and 6 bases from J; junction bases left unmatched: 5. Looked up from germline, CDR1 is LGHNA and CDR2 is YSLEER. CDR3 length: 14 amino acids. The sequence was obtained from an adult in good health. The sample here was peripheral blood, taken on day 0 of AZD1222 vaccination. The rearrangement links TRBV4-3 to TRBJ1-1; 7 nucleotides align to TRBD1. CDR3 DNA: TGCGCCAGCAGCCAAGGAGGGCAGGGGGCTGAAGCTTTCTTT. Translation: CASSQGGQGAEAFF.